The 13 T cell receptor beta chains presented below share a single source sample, sequenced in a study of Siglec-9 on CD8 T cells in melanoma. The repertoire was sequenced with immunoSEQ multiplex PCR; TCRdb's copy has only in-frame clones and lacks some. The data contain about 36,000 clones, around 81% of them singletons. The source material was Siglec-9- CD8+ T cells sorted from blood. The receptors stem from a human donor in good health.

The genes are TRBV27 and TRBJ2-1, with D possibly being TRBD1 (5 bases). Germline V gene lookup returns CDR1 MNHEY and CDR2 SMNVEV (reference sequence). Trimming cost V 4 bases and J 4 bases, with 11 bases left between them. This CDR3 is built from 14 residues. CDR3 in DNA: TGTGCCAGCAGTTATAGGGGCATATACAATGAGCAGTTCTTC. It codes for CASSYRGIYNEQFF.

V gene TRBV15 combines with J gene TRBJ2-1; no firm D call. This CDR3 spans 14 amino acids. V was trimmed by 0 bases and J by 5 bases, leaving 8 bases between them. Germline CDR1 reads LNHNV; CDR2 reads YYDKDF (reference sequence). CDR3 in DNA: TGTGCCACCAGCAGAGATGCGGCCAACAATGAGCAGTTCTTC. Encoded protein: CATSRDAANNEQFF. The entire variable domain, with the rest obtained from reference TRBV15 and TRBJ2-1, is as follows: DAMVIQNPRYQVTQFGKPVTLSCSQTLNHNVMYWYQQKSSQAPKLLFHYYDKDFNNEADTPDNFQSRRPNTSFCFLDIRSPGLGDTAMYLCATSRDAANNEQFFGPGTRLTVL.

The genes are TRBV4-1 and TRBJ2-1; 8 nucleotides align to TRBD2. The CDR3 is 15 amino acids. The germline V gene has CDR1 MGHRA and CDR2 YSYEKL. V was clipped by 2 bases and J by 9 bases; unmatched bases: 9. In nucleotides, the CDR3 is TGCGCCAGCAGCCAATCCTCGGGAGGGCCGGGTGAGCAGTTCTTC. As protein: CASSQSSGGPGEQFF.

The chain recombines TRBV6-1 with TRBJ1-5; D gene uncertain. The CDR3 spans 16 residues. CDR1 and CDR2 from the germline V gene are MNHNS and SASEGT. Trimming took 1 base from V and 3 from J, leaving 13 bases between them. The CDR3 sequence is CASSEVYSLPNQPQHF. CDR3 nucleotide sequence: TGTGCCAGCAGTGAAGTTTACAGCCTTCCCAATCAGCCCCAGCATTTT.

The rearrangement joins TRBV6-4 to TRBJ2-1; D may be TRBD1 or TRBD2 (6 bases each). This CDR3 contains 15 residues. V was clipped by 8 bases and J by 7 bases, with 21 bases between them. The germline CDR1 and CDR2 sequences are MRHNA and SNTAGT. The DNA for the CDR3 is TGTGCCAGCTCGAAGGAGGGGGAGGCACATAATGAGCAGTTCTTC. It is translated as CASSKEGEAHNEQFF.

This rearrangement joins TRBV13 to TRBJ2-5, with 10 bases that match TRBD2. From germline, CDR1 is PRHDT and CDR2 FYEKMQ (reference sequence). This CDR3 spans 16 amino acids. Unmatched junction bases numbered 10, after V lost 5 bases and J lost 4 bases. The chain's CDR3 is CASSPKGTSALETQYF. The CDR3 DNA reads TGTGCCAGCAGCCCAAAGGGGACTAGCGCCCTAGAGACCCAGTACTTC.

The chain links TRBV30 to TRBJ1-2; D is undetermined. Germline V lookup: CDR1 GTSNPN, CDR2 SVGIG (reference sequence). Trimming left V 0 bases short and J 0 bases short, with 5 bases between. The CDR3 covers 13 residues. CDR3 DNA sequence: TGTGCCTGGAGTGTTCGGTCTAACTATGGCTACACCTTC. Translated, it gives CAWSVRSNYGYTF. The full variable domain, rest sourced from reference TRBV30 and TRBJ1-2, is SQTIHQWPATLVQPVGSPLSLECTVEGTSNPNLYWYRQAAGRGLQLLFYSVGIGQISSEVPQNLSASRPQDRQFILSSKKLLLSDSGFYLCAWSVRSNYGYTFGSGTRLTVV.

V is TRBV19 and J is TRBJ2-7, with a tentative D call TRBD1 (6 bases). The CDR3 consists of 13 residues. Trimming took off 4 bases at V and 2 bases at J, with 9 bases between the two ends. Per the germline V gene, CDR1 is LNHDA and CDR2 is SQIVND (reference sequence). Here the CDR3 reads CASSTGATYEQYF. CDR3 nucleotides: TGTGCCAGTAGTACAGGGGCCACCTACGAGCAGTACTTC.

The chain employs TRBV6-1 and TRBJ2-3; 9 bases align to TRBD1. Germline lookup yields CDR1 MNHNS and CDR2 SASEGT. This CDR3 comprises 15 residues. J gave up 5 bases and V 4 bases, and 7 bases lay outside the gene matches. CDR3 sequence: CASSGGTGSEDTQYF. Written as DNA, the CDR3 is TGTGCCAGCAGTGGGGGGACAGGGTCTGAAGATACGCAGTATTTT.

The genes are TRBV5-6 and TRBJ2-7; possible D gene TRBD2, 6 bases. This CDR3 spans 14 amino acids. Germline lookup yields CDR1 SGHDT and CDR2 YYEEEE. The V and J ends lost 1 base and 0 bases respectively, with 8 bases between them. The CDR3 bases are TGTGCCAGCAGCTTGCCCGGGAGCTCCTACGAGCAGTACTTC. This gives the protein CASSLPGSSYEQYF.

The chain combines TRBV9 with TRBJ1-2; D perhaps matches TRBD1 (5 bases). Trimming removed 5 bases from V and 8 bases from J, with 22 bases in between. The germline V gene has CDR1 SGDLS and CDR2 YYNGEE. The length of the CDR3 is 15 residues. CDR3 nucleotide sequence: TGTGCCAGCAGTTATCAACTCGCGGGGACCAACGGCTACACCTTC. Amino acids: CASSYQLAGTNGYTF.

J is TRBJ1-1 and V is TRBV7-9; no reliable D call. Deletions cut 5 bases from V and 1 base from J, with 11 bases between. This CDR3 region has 14 residues. Germline assignment: CDR1 SEHNR and CDR2 FQNEAQ (reference sequence). The CDR3 is CASSPLNQNTEAFF. The CDR3 DNA follows: TGTGCCAGCAGCCCCCTGAACCAGAACACTGAAGCTTTCTTT.

The chain carries TRBV7-3 and TRBJ2-7; D call uncertain. This CDR3 is built from 13 residues. The V end was cut by 1 base, the J end by 2 bases, with 6 bases between. Germline V gives CDR1 SGHTA, CDR2 FQGTGA. This chain's CDR3 is CASSLRETYEQYF. The CDR3 nucleotides read TGTGCCAGCAGCTTAAGGGAAACCTACGAGCAGTACTTC.